This T cell receptor beta chain was sequenced for a study of cytomegalovirus exposure and HLA in healthy donors. Looking at the study overall: A previous analysis identified approximately 110 million unique TCR beta sequences derived from roughly 190 million T cells. Study outcomes and limitations: Despite most TCR sequences being rare, some public TCRs occurred in many donors.

It was with 60 Vbeta and 13 Jbeta primers that the PCR ran. Sequencing used immunoSEQ multiplex PCR; TCRdb keeps in-frame clones, though not all of them. Of approximately 210,000 clones listed, about 80% are singletons. The germline V gene encodes CDR1 LNHDA and CDR2 SQIVND (reference sequence). The V gene lost 1 base and the J gene lost 0 bases, with 18 bases spanning the gap. The CDR3 spans 18 residues. This clone was seen a handful of times. The antigen is undetermined. The material sequenced was PBMCs. The V gene is TRBV19, the J gene TRBJ1-2; TRBD1 might be the D (6 bases). The sequence was obtained from a woman in her thirties or forties in good health and CMV-seronegative. The CDR3 here is CASSIVGRGAASNYGYTF. The CDR3 nucleotides read TGTGCCAGTAGTATAGTGGGGCGGGGGGCTGCCTCTAACTATGGCTACACCTTC.